This TCR beta chain was identified in a study of T cells in Graves' hyperthyroidism and ophthalmopathy. To note about this clonotype: Its antigen is still unknown.

General study findings and limits: Through a model of 13 V-J features, ophthalmopathy was separated from stable hyperthyroidism.

This CDR3 has 16 amino acids. Between the trimmed V and J ends, which lost 5 bases and 4 bases, there was a span of 17 bases. Germline V lookup: CDR1 PRHDT, CDR2 FYEKMQ (reference sequence). The CDR3 regions of TCR beta were amplified from RNA transcripts. The HTBI primer set drove a first-round RT-PCR of the TCR CDR3. TCRdb redid the calling of the multiplex PCR reads with MiXCR, one entry per CDR3 protein. Counted here are hundreds of thousands of distinct CDR3 sequences, around a fifth occurring once; the ten biggest clones make up 35% to 40%. Every diagnosis used clinical symptoms, serum thyroxine and TRAb, thyroid ultrasound and orbital computed tomography.

Sequenced material: blood. The chain links TRBV13 to TRBJ1-4; D uncertain. This clonotype originated in a man aged 50 or older with Graves' ophthalmopathy. CDR3 residues: CASSPKGRQNNEKLFF. In DNA form, the CDR3 reads TGTGCCAGCAGCCCGAAAGGTCGGCAGAATAATGAAAAACTGTTTTTT.